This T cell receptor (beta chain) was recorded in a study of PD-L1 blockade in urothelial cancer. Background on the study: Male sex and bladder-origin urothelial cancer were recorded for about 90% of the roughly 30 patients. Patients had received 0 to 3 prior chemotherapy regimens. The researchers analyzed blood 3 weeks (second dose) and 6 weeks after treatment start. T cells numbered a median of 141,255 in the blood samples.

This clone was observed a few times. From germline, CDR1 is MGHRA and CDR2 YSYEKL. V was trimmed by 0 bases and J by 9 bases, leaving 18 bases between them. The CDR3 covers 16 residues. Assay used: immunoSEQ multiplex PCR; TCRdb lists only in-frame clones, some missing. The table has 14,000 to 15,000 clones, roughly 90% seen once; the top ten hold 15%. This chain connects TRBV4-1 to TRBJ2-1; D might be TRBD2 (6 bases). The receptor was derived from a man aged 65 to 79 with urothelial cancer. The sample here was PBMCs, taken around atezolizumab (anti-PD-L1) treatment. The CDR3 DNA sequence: TGCGCCAGCAGCCAAGAATTGGGTTCTGGAGGGAGTGAGCAGTTCTTC. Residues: CASSQELGSGGSEQFF.